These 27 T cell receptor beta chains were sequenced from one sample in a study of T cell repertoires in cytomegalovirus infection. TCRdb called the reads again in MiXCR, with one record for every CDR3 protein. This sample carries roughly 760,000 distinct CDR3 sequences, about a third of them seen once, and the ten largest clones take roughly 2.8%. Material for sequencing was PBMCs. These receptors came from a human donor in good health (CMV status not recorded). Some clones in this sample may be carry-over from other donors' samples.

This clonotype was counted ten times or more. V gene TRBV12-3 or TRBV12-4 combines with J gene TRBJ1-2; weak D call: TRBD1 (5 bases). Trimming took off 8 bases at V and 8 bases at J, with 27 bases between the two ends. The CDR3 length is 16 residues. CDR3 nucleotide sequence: TGTGCCAGCTCCTTTACCTCCCCGAGGGGATTGAACGGCTACACCTTC. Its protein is CASSFTSPRGLNGYTF.

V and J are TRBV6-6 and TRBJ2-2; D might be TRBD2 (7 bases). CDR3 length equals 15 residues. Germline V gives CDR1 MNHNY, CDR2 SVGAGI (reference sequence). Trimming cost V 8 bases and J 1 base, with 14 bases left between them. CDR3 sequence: CASSNGGLNTGELFF. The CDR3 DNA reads TGTGCCAGCTCCAACGGGGGGCTGAACACCGGGGAGCTGTTTTTT.

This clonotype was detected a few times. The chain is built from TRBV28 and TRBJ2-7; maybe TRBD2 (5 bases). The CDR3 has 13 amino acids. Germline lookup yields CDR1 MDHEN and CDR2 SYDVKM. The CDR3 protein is CASSSRHGSPLNV. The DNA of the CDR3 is TGTGCCAGCAGTTCCCGCCATGGGAGCCCCCTCAACGTC.

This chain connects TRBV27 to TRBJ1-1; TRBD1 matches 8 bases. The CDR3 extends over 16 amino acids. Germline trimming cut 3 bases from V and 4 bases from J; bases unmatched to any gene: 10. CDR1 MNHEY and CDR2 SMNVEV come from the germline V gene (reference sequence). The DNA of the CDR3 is TGTGCCAGCAGTTTTAGGCCACAGGGGGTCGTCACTGAAGCTTTCTTT. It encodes CASSFRPQGVVTEAFF.

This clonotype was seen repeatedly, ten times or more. The DNA of the CDR3 is TGTGCCAGCAGACCTGCAGGCGGGCTGCCGCACAATGAGCAGTTCTTC. Translation: CASRPAGGLPHNEQFF. The J gene is TRBJ2-1, the V gene TRBV7-2, with a possible D match to TRBD2 (5 bases). The CDR3 extends over 16 amino acids. Germline loops: CDR1 SGHTA, CDR2 FQGNSA. Trimming cost V 6 bases and J 5 bases, with 20 bases left between them. Supplemented by reference TRBV7-2 and TRBJ2-1, the full variable domain reads GAGVSQSPSNKVTEKGKDVELRCDPISGHTALYWYRQSLGQGLEFLIYFQGNSAPDKSGLPSDRFSAERTGGSVSTLTIQRTQQEDSAVYLCASRPAGGLPHNEQFFGPGTRLTVL.

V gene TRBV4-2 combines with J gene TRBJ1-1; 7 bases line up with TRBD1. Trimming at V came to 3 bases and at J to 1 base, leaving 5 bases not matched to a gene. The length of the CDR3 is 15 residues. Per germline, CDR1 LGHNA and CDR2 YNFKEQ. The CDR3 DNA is TGTGCCAGCAGCCAGGGACGACAGGGGAACACTGAAGCTTTCTTT. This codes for CASSQGRQGNTEAFF.

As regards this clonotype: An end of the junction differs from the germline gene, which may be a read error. CDR3 loop: CAISRGDNYGYTF. In DNA, the CDR3 is TGTGCCATCAGTCGGGGGGATAACTATGGCTACACCTTC. The rearrangement uses TRBV28 and TRBJ1-2, with TRBD1 as a possible D gene (5 bases). The CDR3 sequence is 13 residues long. Germline V gives CDR1 MDHEN, CDR2 SYDVKM.

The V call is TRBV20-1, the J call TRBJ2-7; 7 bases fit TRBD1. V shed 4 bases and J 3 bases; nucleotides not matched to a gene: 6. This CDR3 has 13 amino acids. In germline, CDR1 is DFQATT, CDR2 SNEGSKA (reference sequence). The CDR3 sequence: CSAKKGADYEQYF. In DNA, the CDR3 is TGCAGTGCTAAGAAGGGGGCGGACTACGAGCAGTACTTC.

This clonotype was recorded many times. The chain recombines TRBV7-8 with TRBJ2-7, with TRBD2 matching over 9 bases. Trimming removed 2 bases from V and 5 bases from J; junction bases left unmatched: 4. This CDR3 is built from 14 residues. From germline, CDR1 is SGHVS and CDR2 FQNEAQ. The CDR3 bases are TGTGCCAGCAGCTTATCGGTAGCGGGAGACGAGCAGTACTTC. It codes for CASSLSVAGDEQYF.

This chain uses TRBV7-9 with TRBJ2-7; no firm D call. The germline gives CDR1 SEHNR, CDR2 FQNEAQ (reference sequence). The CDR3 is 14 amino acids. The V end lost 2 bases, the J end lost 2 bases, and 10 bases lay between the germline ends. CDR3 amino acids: CASSLNRYPYEQYF. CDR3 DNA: TGTGCCAGCAGCTTAAACCGGTACCCCTACGAGCAGTACTTC.

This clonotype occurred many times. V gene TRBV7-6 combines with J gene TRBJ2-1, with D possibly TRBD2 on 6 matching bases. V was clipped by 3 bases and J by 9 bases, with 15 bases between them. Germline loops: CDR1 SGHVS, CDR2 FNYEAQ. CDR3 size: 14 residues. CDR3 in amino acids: CASSLNNGRGEQFF. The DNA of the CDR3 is TGTGCCAGCAGCTTGAATAACGGGAGAGGTGAGCAGTTCTTC. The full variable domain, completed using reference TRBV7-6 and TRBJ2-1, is GAGVSQSPRYKVTKRGQDVALRCDPISGHVSLYWYRQALGQGPEFLTYFNYEAQQDKSGLPNDRFSAERPEGSISTLTIQRTEQRDSAMYRCASSLNNGRGEQFFGPGTRLTVL.

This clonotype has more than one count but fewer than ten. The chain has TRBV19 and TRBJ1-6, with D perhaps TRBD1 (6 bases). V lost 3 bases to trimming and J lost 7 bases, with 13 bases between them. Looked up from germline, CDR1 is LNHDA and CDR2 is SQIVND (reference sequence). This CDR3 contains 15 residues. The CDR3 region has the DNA TGTGCCAGTAGTATCCAACAGGGTGACAATTCACCCCTCCACTTT. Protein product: CASSIQQGDNSPLHF.

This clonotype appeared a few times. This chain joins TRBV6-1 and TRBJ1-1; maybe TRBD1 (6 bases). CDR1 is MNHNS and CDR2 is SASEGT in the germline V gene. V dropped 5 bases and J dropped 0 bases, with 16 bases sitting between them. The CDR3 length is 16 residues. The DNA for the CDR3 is TGTGCCAGCAGTTTTGCTGCGGGACAACTGAACACTGAAGCTTTCTTT. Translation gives CASSFAAGQLNTEAFF.

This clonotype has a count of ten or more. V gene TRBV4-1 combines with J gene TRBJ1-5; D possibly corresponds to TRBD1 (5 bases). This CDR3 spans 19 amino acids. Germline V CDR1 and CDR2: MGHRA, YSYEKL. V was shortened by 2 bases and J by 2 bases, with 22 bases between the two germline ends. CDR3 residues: CASSQNPGPNKGGNQPQHF. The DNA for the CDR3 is TGCGCCAGCAGCCAAAACCCGGGACCCAACAAAGGGGGCAATCAGCCCCAGCATTTT.

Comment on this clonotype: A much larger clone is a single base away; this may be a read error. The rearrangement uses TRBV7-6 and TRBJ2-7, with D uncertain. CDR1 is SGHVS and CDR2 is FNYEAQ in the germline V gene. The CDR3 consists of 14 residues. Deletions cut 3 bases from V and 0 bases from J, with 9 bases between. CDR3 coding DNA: TGTGCCAGCAGCTTCGCGCACAACTCCTACGAGCAGTACTTC. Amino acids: CASSFAHNSYEQYF.

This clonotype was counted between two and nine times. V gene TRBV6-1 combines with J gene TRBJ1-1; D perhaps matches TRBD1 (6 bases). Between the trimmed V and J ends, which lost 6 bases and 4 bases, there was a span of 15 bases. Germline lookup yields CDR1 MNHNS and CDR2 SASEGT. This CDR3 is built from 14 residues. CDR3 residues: CASSLGGVATEAFF. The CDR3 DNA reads TGTGCCAGCAGCCTAGGGGGGGTAGCCACTGAAGCTTTCTTT.

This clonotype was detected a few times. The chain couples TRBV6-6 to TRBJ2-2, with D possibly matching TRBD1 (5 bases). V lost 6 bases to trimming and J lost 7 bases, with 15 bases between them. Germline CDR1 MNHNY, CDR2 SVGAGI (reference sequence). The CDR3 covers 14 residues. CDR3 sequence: CASSRTGYFGELFF. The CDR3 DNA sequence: TGTGCCAGCAGCCGCACAGGATACTTCGGGGAGCTGTTTTTT.

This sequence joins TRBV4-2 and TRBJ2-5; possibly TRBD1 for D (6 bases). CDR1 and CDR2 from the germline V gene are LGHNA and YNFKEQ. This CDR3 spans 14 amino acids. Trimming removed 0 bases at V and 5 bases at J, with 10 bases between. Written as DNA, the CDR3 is TGTGCCAGCAGCCAAGACAGGGGCCACGAGACCCAGTACTTC. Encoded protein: CASSQDRGHETQYF.

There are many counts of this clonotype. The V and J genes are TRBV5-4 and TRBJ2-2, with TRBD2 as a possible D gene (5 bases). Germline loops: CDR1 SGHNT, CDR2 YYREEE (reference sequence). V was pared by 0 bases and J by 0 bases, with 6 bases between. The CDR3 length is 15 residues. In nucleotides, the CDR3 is TGTGCCAGCAGCTTGGCGGGGACGAACACCGGGGAGCTGTTTTTT. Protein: CASSLAGTNTGELFF.

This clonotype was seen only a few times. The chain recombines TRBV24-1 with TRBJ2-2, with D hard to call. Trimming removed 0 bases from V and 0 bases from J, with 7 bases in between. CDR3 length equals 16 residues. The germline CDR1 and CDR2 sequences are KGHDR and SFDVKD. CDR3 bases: TGTGCCACCAGTGATTTGCCCCCATCGAACACCGGGGAGCTGTTTTTT. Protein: CATSDLPPSNTGELFF.

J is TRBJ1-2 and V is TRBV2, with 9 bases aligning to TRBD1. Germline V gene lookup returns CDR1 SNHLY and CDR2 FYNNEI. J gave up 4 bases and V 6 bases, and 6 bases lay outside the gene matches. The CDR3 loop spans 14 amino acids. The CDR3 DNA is TGTGCCAGCAGCGGGACAGGGATTGGCTATGGCTACACCTTC. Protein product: CASSGTGIGYGYTF. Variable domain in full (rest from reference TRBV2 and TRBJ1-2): EPEVTQTPSHQVTQMGQEVILRCVPISNHLYFYWYRQILGQKVEFLVSFYNNEISEKSEIFDDQFSVERPDGSNFTLKIRSTKLEDSAMYFCASSGTGIGYGYTFGSGTRLTVV.

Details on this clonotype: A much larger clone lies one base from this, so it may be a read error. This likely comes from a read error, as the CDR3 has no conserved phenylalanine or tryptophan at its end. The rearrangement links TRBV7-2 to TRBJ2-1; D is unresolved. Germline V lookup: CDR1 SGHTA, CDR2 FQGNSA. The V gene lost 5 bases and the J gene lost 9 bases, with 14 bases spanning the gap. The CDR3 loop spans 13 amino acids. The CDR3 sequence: CASSTDRPGEQFL. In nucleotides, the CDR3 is TGTGCCAGCAGCACAGACCGGCCCGGTGAGCAGTTCTTA.

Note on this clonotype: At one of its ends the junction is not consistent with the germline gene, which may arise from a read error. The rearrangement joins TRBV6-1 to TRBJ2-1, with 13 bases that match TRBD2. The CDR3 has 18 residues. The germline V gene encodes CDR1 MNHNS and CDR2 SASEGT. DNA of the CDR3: TGTGCCAGCAGTGAAACCGGACTAGCGGGGGCTTCCTACAATGAGCCGTTCTTC. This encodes CASSETGLAGASYNEPFF.

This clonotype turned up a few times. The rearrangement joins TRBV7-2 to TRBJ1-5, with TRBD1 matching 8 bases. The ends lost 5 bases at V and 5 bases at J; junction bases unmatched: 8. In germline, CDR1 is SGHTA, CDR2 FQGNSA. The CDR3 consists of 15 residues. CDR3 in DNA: TGTGCCAGCAGCCTCCGGGACAGGATGCATCAGCCCCAGCATTTT. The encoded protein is CASSLRDRMHQPQHF.

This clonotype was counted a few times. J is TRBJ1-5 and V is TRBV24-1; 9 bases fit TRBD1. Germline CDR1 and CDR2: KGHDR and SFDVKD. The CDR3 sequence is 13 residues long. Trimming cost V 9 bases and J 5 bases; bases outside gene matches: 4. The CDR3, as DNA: TGTGCCACCGCTAGGACAGGGGATCAGCCCCAGCATTTT. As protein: CATARTGDQPQHF.

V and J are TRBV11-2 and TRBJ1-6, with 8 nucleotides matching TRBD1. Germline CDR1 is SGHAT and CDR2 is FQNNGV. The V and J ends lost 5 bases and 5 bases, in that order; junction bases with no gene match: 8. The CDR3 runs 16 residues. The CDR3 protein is CASSRTGTFDNSPLHF. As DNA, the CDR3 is TGTGCCAGCAGCCGGACAGGGACGTTTGATAATTCACCCCTCCACTTT.

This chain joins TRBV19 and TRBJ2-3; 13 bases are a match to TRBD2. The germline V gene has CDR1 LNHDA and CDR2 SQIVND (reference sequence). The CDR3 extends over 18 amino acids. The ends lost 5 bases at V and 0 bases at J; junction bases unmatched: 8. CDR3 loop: CASSLSGTSGASTDTQYF. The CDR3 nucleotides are TGTGCCAGTAGTCTGTCCGGGACTAGCGGGGCTAGCACAGATACGCAGTATTTT.